This T cell receptor beta chain was captured in a study of control samples from healthy donors and cancer patients. This CDR3 contains 14 residues. The V and J ends lost 0 bases and 2 bases, in that order; junction bases with no gene match: 1. Germline CDR1 is GTSNPN and CDR2 is SVGIG (reference sequence). Measured with immunoSEQ multiplex PCR; TCRdb has only the in-frame clones, and not every one. The table has around 200,000 clones, 80% to 95% seen once. Sequenced material: blood. The origin of this receptor is a man aged 18 to 30 in good health. The V call is TRBV30, the J call TRBJ2-7; 10 bases fit TRBD1. This chain's CDR3 is CAWSVGTGAYEQYF. In nucleotides, the CDR3 is TGTGCCTGGAGTGTCGGGACAGGGGCCTACGAGCAGTACTTC.